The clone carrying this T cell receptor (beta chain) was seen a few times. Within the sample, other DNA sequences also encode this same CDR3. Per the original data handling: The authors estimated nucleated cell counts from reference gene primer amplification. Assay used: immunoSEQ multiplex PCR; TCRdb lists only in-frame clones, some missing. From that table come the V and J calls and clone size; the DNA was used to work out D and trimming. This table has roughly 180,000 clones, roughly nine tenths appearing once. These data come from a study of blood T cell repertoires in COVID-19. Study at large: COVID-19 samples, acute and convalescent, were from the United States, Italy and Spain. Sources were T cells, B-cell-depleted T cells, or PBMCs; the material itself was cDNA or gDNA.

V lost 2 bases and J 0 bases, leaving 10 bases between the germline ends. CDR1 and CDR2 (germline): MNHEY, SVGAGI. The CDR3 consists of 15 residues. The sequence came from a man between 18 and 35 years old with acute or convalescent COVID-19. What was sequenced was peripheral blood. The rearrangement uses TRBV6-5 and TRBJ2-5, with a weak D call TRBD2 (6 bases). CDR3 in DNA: TGTGCCAGCAGTTACGGCGGGGAGAACCAAGAGACCCAGTACTTC. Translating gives CASSYGGENQETQYF.